The 27 T cell receptor beta chains below come from one sample, sequenced in a study of early T cells in non-severe SARS-CoV-2 infection. TCRdb ran MiXCR on the 5' RACE reads and lists one entry per CDR3 protein. The data hold 25,000 to 35,000 distinct CDR3 sequences, with 6% to 7.5% observed a single time. The specimen comprised whole blood, sampled at baseline. Every receptor here comes from an adult who was a healthcare worker with PCR-confirmed SARS-CoV-2 infection or an uninfected control (not recorded which).

Details on this clonotype: A much larger clone sits a single nucleotide away, making a read error possible. This sequence joins TRBV29-1 and TRBJ2-1, with a tentative D call TRBD1 (5 bases). The CDR3 is 13 residues long. Germline V gives CDR1 SQVTM, CDR2 ANQGSEA. The chain's CDR3 is CSASLTAYNEQSF. The CDR3 DNA reads as TGCAGCGCCTCGTTGACAGCCTACAATGAGCAGTCCTTC.

This clonotype was seen many times. The chain has TRBV30 and TRBJ2-2, with D unresolved. Per the germline V gene, CDR1 is GTSNPN and CDR2 is SVGIG (reference sequence). Trimming shortened V by 4 bases and J by 6 bases, and 12 bases separated the two germline ends. This CDR3 contains 13 residues. This chain's CDR3 is CAWKAGGAGELFF. The CDR3 DNA sequence: TGTGCCTGGAAGGCAGGTGGGGCCGGGGAGCTGTTTTTT.

The gene calls are TRBV2 and TRBJ2-3; the match to TRBD2 covers 14 bases. Germline CDR1 reads SNHLY; CDR2 reads FYNNEI. Trimming removed 6 bases from V and 2 bases from J; junction bases left unmatched: 7. The CDR3 totals 17 residues. The CDR3 bases are TGTGCCAGCAGCCCCGGGACTAGCGGGAGATTCACAGATACGCAGTATTTT. Amino acids: CASSPGTSGRFTDTQYF.

This clonotype was found many times. This CDR3 is CASSRYNEQFF. The CDR3 coding sequence is TGTGCCAGCAGTCGATACAATGAGCAGTTCTTC. The chain recombines TRBV27 with TRBJ2-1; D is uncertain. V was pared by 5 bases and J by 4 bases, with 3 bases between. Germline V gene lookup returns CDR1 MNHEY and CDR2 SMNVEV (reference sequence). The CDR3 totals 11 residues.

This clonotype was observed many times. The chain is built from TRBV19 and TRBJ1-5, with TRBD1 identical over 8 bases. The CDR3 covers 17 residues. Trimming cost V 4 bases and J 5 bases; bases outside gene matches: 13. Germline loops: CDR1 LNHDA, CDR2 SQIVND (reference sequence). In DNA, the CDR3 is TGTGCCAGTAGTAAACTCCGAAGACAGGGGACAGATCAGCCCCAGCATTTT. Its translation is CASSKLRRQGTDQPQHF.

At least ten counts were recorded for this clonotype. This chain joins TRBV7-2 and TRBJ2-1; D is unresolved. V lost 4 bases to trimming and J lost 5 bases, with 12 bases between them. This CDR3 region has 14 residues. Germline V gene lookup returns CDR1 SGHTA and CDR2 FQGNSA. In DNA form, the CDR3 reads TGTGCCAGCAGCTCCCGAGGTTATAACAATGAGCAGTTCTTC. As protein: CASSSRGYNNEQFF. The full variable domain, in which reference TRBV7-2 and TRBJ2-1 provide the parts outside the CDR3, is GAGVSQSPSNKVTEKGKDVELRCDPISGHTALYWYRQSLGQGLEFLIYFQGNSAPDKSGLPSDRFSAERTGGSVSTLTIQRTQQEDSAVYLCASSSRGYNNEQFFGPGTRLTVL.

At least ten counts were recorded for this clonotype. V usage is TRBV20-1 and J usage is TRBJ1-6, with D possibly being TRBD1 (6 bases). This CDR3 is 14 amino acids long. The V end lost 5 bases, the J end lost 5 bases, and 13 bases lay between the germline ends. Germline CDR1 is DFQATT and CDR2 is SNEGSKA (reference sequence). CDR3 DNA sequence: TGCAGTGCTCTTACAGGGAGGGATAATTCACCCCTCCACTTT. Translation gives CSALTGRDNSPLHF.

In its sample, this clonotype was seen many times. This chain uses TRBV12-3 or TRBV12-4 with TRBJ1-1; TRBD1 matches at 9 bases. The CDR3 extends over 15 amino acids. After removal of 6 bases from V and 3 bases from J, the junction contained 8 bases not matched to a gene. CDR3 region: CASSLRTGVDTEAFF. CDR3 coding DNA: TGTGCCAGCAGCTTACGGACAGGGGTCGACACTGAAGCTTTCTTT.

This clonotype was picked up many times. The V call is TRBV4-1, the J call TRBJ2-5; D not certain. The CDR3 spans 13 residues. CDR1 and CDR2 from the germline V gene are MGHRA and YSYEKL. Trimming left V 3 bases short and J 5 bases short, with 10 bases between. CDR3 sequence: CASSQRLGETQYF. As DNA, the CDR3 is TGCGCCAGCAGCCAGCGACTTGGTGAGACCCAGTACTTC.

This clonotype was observed many times. The gene calls are TRBV30 and TRBJ1-6; unclear D gene. The CDR3 extends over 13 amino acids. The V and J ends lost 0 bases and 7 bases respectively, with 7 bases between them. Per germline, CDR1 GTSNPN and CDR2 SVGIG (reference sequence). Written as DNA, the CDR3 is TGTGCCTGGAGTGTACGGGAAAATTCACCCCTCCACTTT. Amino acid sequence: CAWSVRENSPLHF. The variable domain in full, with the rest retrieved from reference TRBV30 and TRBJ1-6, is SQTIHQWPATLVQPVGSPLSLECTVEGTSNPNLYWYRQAAGRGLQLLFYSVGIGQISSEVPQNLSASRPQDRQFILSSKKLLLSDSGFYLCAWSVRENSPLHFGNGTRLTVT.

This clonotype has a handful of counts. The chain recombines TRBV7-9 with TRBJ2-7, with 9 bases aligning to TRBD1. V dropped 7 bases and J dropped 6; count of bases not matched to a gene: 10. This CDR3 has 14 amino acids. Germline loops: CDR1 SEHNR, CDR2 FQNEAQ (reference sequence). CDR3 sequence (DNA): TGTGCCAGCACCTTCCCTGGGACAGGGAGCGAGCAGTACTTC. Protein sequence: CASTFPGTGSEQYF.

This clonotype was picked up one time. This chain links TRBV2 with TRBJ1-6; maybe TRBD1 (6 bases). The CDR3 runs to 15 residues. CDR1 is SNHLY and CDR2 is FYNNEI in the germline V gene. Trimming cost V 6 bases and J 4 bases, with 13 bases left between them. CDR3 in amino acids: CASRDAGVYNSPLHF. The CDR3 DNA follows: TGTGCCAGCAGGGACGCAGGGGTTTATAATTCACCCCTCCACTTT.

This clonotype was seen at least ten times. The chain combines TRBV7-2 with TRBJ2-4; possibly TRBD2 for D (5 bases). The CDR3 extends over 14 amino acids. V was trimmed by 5 bases and J by 10 bases, leaving 18 bases between them. From germline, CDR1 is SGHTA and CDR2 FQGNSA. The chain's CDR3 is CASSPRAYGGIQYF. The CDR3 nucleotides read TGTGCCAGCAGCCCCCGGGCTTACGGAGGTATTCAGTACTTC.

A note on this clonotype: The junction shows a germline mismatch at one end, possibly a read error. The J gene is TRBJ2-5, the V gene TRBV2, with D tentatively TRBD1 (6 bases). The CDR3 loop spans 14 amino acids. Germline V lookup: CDR1 SNHLY, CDR2 FYNNEI. CDR3 DNA: TGTGCCAGCAACCGGGACACCGGACAAGAGACCCAGTACTTT. Residues: CASNRDTGQETQYF.

This clonotype was recorded many times. The V and J genes are TRBV5-1 and TRBJ2-3; D is uncertain. CDR1 is SGHRS, CDR2 YFSETQ, per germline. This CDR3 region has 14 residues. Trimming pared 2 bases from V and 0 bases from J, leaving 7 bases between. CDR3 residues: CASSFPISTDTQYF. The CDR3 DNA reads TGCGCCAGCAGCTTTCCGATTAGCACAGATACGCAGTATTTT.

This clonotype was recorded many times. The V gene is TRBV7-2, the J gene TRBJ2-7; 8 bases map to TRBD1. J gave up 5 bases and V 0 bases, and 6 bases lay outside the gene matches. The CDR3 is 15 amino acids. Germline V CDR1 and CDR2: SGHTA, FQGNSA. The CDR3, as DNA: TGTGCCAGCAGCTTAGCAGGGAGCAGGGGGCACGAGCAGTACTTC. Protein product: CASSLAGSRGHEQYF.

This clonotype was picked up many times. The CDR3: CASSDSRAYEQYF. The CDR3 DNA sequence: TGTGCCAGTAGTGACAGTAGAGCCTACGAGCAGTACTTC. The chain joins TRBV19 to TRBJ2-7, with a weak D call TRBD1 (5 bases). The germline V gene encodes CDR1 LNHDA and CDR2 SQIVND (reference sequence). V was pared by 5 bases and J by 2 bases, with 10 bases between. The CDR3 spans 13 residues.

This clonotype has a count of ten or more. CDR3 residues: CASSSAGGISYNEQFF. The CDR3 DNA reads as TGTGCCAGCAGTTCAGCGGGAGGGATTTCCTACAATGAGCAGTTCTTC. The genes are TRBV28 and TRBJ2-1, with 10 nucleotides matching TRBD2. Germline V gene data show CDR1 as MDHEN and CDR2 as SYDVKM. The CDR3 loop spans 16 amino acids. V lost 4 bases to trimming and J lost 1 base; unmatched junction nucleotides: 4.

This rearrangement joins TRBV10-3 to TRBJ1-1; possibly TRBD1 for D (5 bases). CDR3 length: 14 residues. The ends were cut back, 6 bases at V and 0 bases at J, with 11 bases in the middle. Germline V gene data show CDR1 as ENHRY and CDR2 as SYGVKD. CDR3 region: CAIRETELNTEAFF. CDR3 in DNA: TGTGCCATCAGGGAGACAGAATTGAACACTGAAGCTTTCTTT.

This clonotype was counted many times. This chain joins TRBV4-3 and TRBJ1-5; D is ambiguous. From germline, CDR1 is LGHNA and CDR2 YSLEER. V was clipped by 0 bases and J by 0 bases, with 6 bases between them. The CDR3 consists of 15 residues. The CDR3 reads CASSQDTYSNQPQHF. CDR3 nucleotide sequence: TGCGCCAGCAGCCAAGACACTTATAGCAATCAGCCCCAGCATTTT.

This clonotype was counted many times. The rearrangement links TRBV7-9 to TRBJ2-5, with a weak D call TRBD2 (6 bases). The CDR3 runs 15 residues. Trimming took 1 base from V and 5 from J, leaving 14 bases between them. Germline CDR1 SEHNR, CDR2 FQNEAQ (reference sequence). The CDR3 sequence: CASSLGRSGFETQYF. For the CDR3, the DNA is TGTGCCAGCAGCTTAGGTCGGAGCGGGTTTGAGACCCAGTACTTC.

This clonotype was detected many times. The chain links TRBV11-2 to TRBJ1-1; D is undetermined. The CDR3 length is 15 residues. Deletions cut 3 bases from V and 0 bases from J, with 11 bases between. CDR1 and CDR2 (germline): SGHAT, FQNNGV. CDR3 residues: CASSFTPLMNTEAFF. The CDR3 DNA reads TGTGCCAGCAGCTTTACTCCCCTGATGAACACTGAAGCTTTCTTT.

This clonotype was seen a handful of times. The chain uses TRBV28 and TRBJ2-5; TRBD1 agrees at 7 bases. The V gene's germline CDR1 is MDHEN and CDR2 SYDVKM. J gave up 1 base and V 7 bases, and 6 bases lay outside the gene matches. The CDR3 is 14 residues long. CDR3 coding DNA: TGTGCCAGCACCCTTACAGGGGTCCAAGAGACCCAGTACTTC. Its protein product is CASTLTGVQETQYF.

This clonotype occurred many times. The chain is built from TRBV7-2 and TRBJ2-2, with D tentatively TRBD1 or TRBD2 (5 bases each). The germline V gene encodes CDR1 SGHTA and CDR2 FQGNSA. Trimming pared 0 bases from V and 5 bases from J, leaving 13 bases between. This CDR3 is 16 amino acids long. CDR3 loop: CASSLALRGWTGELFF. The CDR3 DNA follows: TGTGCCAGCAGCTTAGCGTTGAGGGGCTGGACCGGGGAGCTGTTTTTT.

In its sample, this clonotype was seen a few times. The chain combines TRBV6-5 with TRBJ2-3, with TRBD2 matching 7 bases. This CDR3 has 17 residues. The V and J ends lost 0 bases and 1 base, in that order; junction bases with no gene match: 7. Looked up from germline, CDR1 is MNHEY and CDR2 is SVGAGI. The CDR3 nucleotides are TGTGCCAGCAGTTACTCCGGGGGTCTAGCGGGCACAGATACGCAGTATTTT. This codes for CASSYSGGLAGTDTQYF.

This clonotype was observed at least ten times. V usage is TRBV9 and J usage is TRBJ2-1, with D perhaps TRBD2 (5 bases). The germline V gene has CDR1 SGDLS and CDR2 YYNGEE. The CDR3 is 16 amino acids. With 4 bases removed from V and 10 bases from J, the gap between germline ends came to 24 bases. This chain's CDR3 is CASSTLLDWSLAEQFF. In DNA form, the CDR3 reads TGTGCCAGCAGCACCTTACTGGACTGGAGCCTTGCCGAGCAGTTCTTC.

In its sample, this clonotype was seen many times. The chain's CDR3 is CASSFQGAASTDTQYF. CDR3 coding DNA: TGTGCCAGCAGTTTCCAAGGGGCGGCGAGCACAGATACGCAGTATTTT. V usage is TRBV6-5 and J usage is TRBJ2-3, with D possibly being TRBD1 (5 bases). This CDR3 comprises 16 residues. Germline CDR1 is MNHEY and CDR2 is SVGAGI. Trimming took 4 bases from V and 0 from J, leaving 14 bases between them.